This TCR beta chain was recorded in a study of T cells in Graves' hyperthyroidism and ophthalmopathy. After removal of 5 bases from V and 13 bases from J, the junction contained 8 bases not matched to a gene. The CDR3 loop spans 12 amino acids. CDR1 is MDHEN, CDR2 SYDVKM, per germline. Researchers took RNA transcripts and amplified the TCR beta CDR3 regions from them. TCR CDR3 regions were first amplified by RT-PCR with HTBI primers. MiXCR was run by TCRdb on the multiplex PCR reads, yielding one entry per CDR3 protein. In the table there are about 570,000 distinct CDR3 sequences, 14% of which are singletons. Exclusions: uncontrolled infection, other autoimmune disease, pregnancy, lactation. This clonotype came up many times.

This receptor was identified in a woman between 40 and 50 years old with Graves' hyperthyroidism. This rearrangement joins TRBV28 to TRBJ2-5; 9 bases agree with TRBD2. Material for sequencing was blood. The CDR3 loop is CASSPASGTRYF. The CDR3 bases are TGTGCCAGCAGTCCCGCTAGCGGGACGCGGTACTTC.